The 21 T cell receptor beta chains below all came from one sample that was sequenced in a study of blood T cell repertoires in COVID-19. Clones were read by immunoSEQ multiplex PCR, and TCRdb kept only the in-frame ones, dropping some. The sample lists tens of thousands of clones, roughly 88% occurring once. The source material was peripheral blood. These receptors originate from a human donor in a cohort sampled during active COVID-19.

The chain recombines TRBV18 with TRBJ2-1; D possibly corresponds to TRBD2 (5 bases). Germline lookup yields CDR1 KGHSH and CDR2 LQKENI. The CDR3 extends over 12 amino acids. The V end lost 3 bases, the J end lost 7 bases, and 7 bases lay between the germline ends. Written as DNA, the CDR3 is TGTGCCAGCTCACCCCGGGAAAATGAGCAGTTCTTC. It translates to CASSPRENEQFF.

This rearrangement joins TRBV2 to TRBJ2-1; 13 nucleotides align to TRBD2. The CDR3 spans 16 residues. Germline V gives CDR1 SNHLY, CDR2 FYNNEI. V lost 4 bases, J lost 7 bases, and 7 bases stayed unmatched. In nucleotides, the CDR3 is TGTGCCAGCAGTGGGAGGACTAGCGGGGGTGGTAATGAGCAGTTCTTC. Its translation: CASSGRTSGGGNEQFF.

The DNA of the CDR3 is TGTGCCAGCAGTTCCCCCTCCGACAGGGGGCGCGGCGCTTTCTTT. As protein: CASSSPSDRGRGAFF. The genes are TRBV6-6 and TRBJ1-1, with TRBD1 identical over 10 bases. The ends lost 4 bases at V and 11 bases at J; junction bases unmatched: 13. The CDR3 totals 15 residues. The germline V gene encodes CDR1 MNHNY and CDR2 SVGAGI (reference sequence).

This clone has only one observation. This rearrangement joins TRBV14 to TRBJ1-3; D gene ambiguous. CDR1 and CDR2 from the germline V gene are SGHDN and FVKESK. V lost 0 bases to trimming and J lost 4 bases, with 13 bases between them. The CDR3 is made up of 16 amino acids. The CDR3 protein is CASSQDHRDPGNTIYF. The CDR3, as DNA: TGTGCCAGCAGCCAAGATCACCGGGATCCAGGAAACACCATATATTTT.

This chain connects TRBV2 to TRBJ1-1, with TRBD1 identical over 7 bases. The CDR3 sequence is 13 residues long. Per germline, CDR1 SNHLY and CDR2 FYNNEI. The ends lost 5 bases at V and 4 bases at J; junction bases unmatched: 4. CDR3 nucleotides: TGTGCCAGCAGTTTTACAGGGGCCACTGAAGCTTTCTTT. Its translation: CASSFTGATEAFF.

The J gene is TRBJ2-1, the V gene TRBV5-1; D possibly corresponds to TRBD1 (6 bases). CDR3 length: 16 residues. V dropped 0 bases and J dropped 6 bases, with 16 bases sitting between them. From germline, CDR1 is SGHRS and CDR2 YFSETQ. Here the CDR3 DNA reads TGCGCCAGCAGCTTGGTTTTACAGGGCCTCGGCAATGAGCAGTTCTTC. It yields the protein CASSLVLQGLGNEQFF.

The chain recombines TRBV6-5 with TRBJ2-2; 8 bases line up with TRBD2. V lost 2 bases to trimming and J lost 5 bases; unmatched junction nucleotides: 7. Per the germline V gene, CDR1 is MNHEY and CDR2 is SVGAGI. This CDR3 is built from 16 residues. The CDR3 loop reads CASSYQAGVSTGELFF. The CDR3 DNA is TGTGCCAGCAGTTACCAAGCGGGGGTTTCGACCGGGGAGCTGTTTTTT.

This sequence joins TRBV6-1 and TRBJ1-5; D gene uncertain. V was shortened by 1 base and J by 1 base, with 5 bases between the two germline ends. The CDR3 extends over 14 amino acids. Germline V gives CDR1 MNHNS, CDR2 SASEGT. The CDR3: CASSEVSSNQPQHF. The CDR3 nucleotides are TGTGCCAGCAGTGAAGTGAGCAGCAATCAGCCCCAGCATTTT.

In its sample, this clone is large (0.1 to 1%). The CDR3 loop is CASSSLGQAYEQYF. The CDR3 DNA reads TGTGCCAGCAGTTCTCTAGGACAGGCCTACGAGCAGTACTTC. J is TRBJ2-7 and V is TRBV27; TRBD1 matches 7 bases. From germline, CDR1 is MNHEY and CDR2 SMNVEV (reference sequence). This CDR3 is built from 14 residues. V gave up 4 bases and J gave up 2 bases; unmatched junction bases: 5.

V gene TRBV4-2 combines with J gene TRBJ2-3, with D possibly TRBD1 on 5 matching bases. V was cut by 1 base and J by 2 bases, with 19 bases left in between. The germline V gene encodes CDR1 LGHNA and CDR2 YNFKEQ. This CDR3 comprises 18 residues. The CDR3 spells CASSQGAQGLAATDTQYF. CDR3 bases: TGTGCCAGCAGCCAAGGTGCGCAGGGTCTGGCCGCCACAGATACGCAGTATTTT.

V gene TRBV9 combines with J gene TRBJ2-1; 9 bases are a match to TRBD1. The CDR3 covers 14 residues. Germline V gives CDR1 SGDLS, CDR2 YYNGEE. V lost 10 bases and J lost 6; bases outside the gene matches: 11. CDR3 region: CAGGRGQGLNEQFF. CDR3 DNA sequence: TGTGCCGGAGGGAGGGGACAGGGTCTCAATGAGCAGTTCTTC.

This chain joins TRBV4-2 and TRBJ2-6; TRBD1 aligns across 9 bases. V trimming: 0 bases; J trimming: 2 bases; junction bases outside the gene matches: 5. CDR3 length: 18 amino acids. Germline V lookup: CDR1 LGHNA, CDR2 YNFKEQ. The CDR3 DNA is TGTGCCAGCAGCCAAGATCTGACAGGGGGAGCTGGGGCCAACGTCCTGACTTTC. It encodes CASSQDLTGGAGANVLTF.

This clone has just one count. The rearrangement uses TRBV7-2 and TRBJ2-1, with 7 bases fitting TRBD2. The CDR3 has 15 amino acids. Trimming removed 1 base from V and 1 base from J; junction bases left unmatched: 1. Per the germline V gene, CDR1 is SGHTA and CDR2 is FQGNSA. The CDR3 DNA follows: TGTGCCAGCAGCTTAGGGACTAGTTCCTACAATGAGCAGTTCTTC. It yields the protein CASSLGTSSYNEQFF.

J is TRBJ2-2 and V is TRBV4-1; D possibly corresponds to TRBD1 (6 bases). Germline V lookup: CDR1 MGHRA, CDR2 YSYEKL. With 3 bases removed from V and 8 bases from J, the gap between germline ends came to 16 bases. The CDR3 runs to 15 residues. CDR3 coding DNA: TGCGCCAGCAGCCAGCCGGGACAAAGGATTGGGGAGCTGTTTTTT. Translated: CASSQPGQRIGELFF.

This clone was seen more than once but under ten times. J is TRBJ1-4 and V is TRBV4-2; D possibly corresponds to TRBD1 (5 bases). CDR1 and CDR2 from the germline V gene are LGHNA and YNFKEQ. CDR3 length: 16 residues. Deletions cut 1 base from V and 8 bases from J, with 17 bases between. CDR3 in DNA: TGTGCCAGCAGCCAAGTTACAACAGGCGCTTGGGAAAAACTGTTTTTT. It specifies CASSQVTTGAWEKLFF.

V is TRBV6-1 and J is TRBJ1-5, with D unresolved. Germline V gene data show CDR1 as MNHNS and CDR2 as SASEGT. V lost 1 base and J lost 5, with 6 bases in between. This CDR3 has 13 residues. This CDR3 is CASSEVEYQPQHF. In nucleotides, the CDR3 is TGTGCCAGCAGTGAAGTGGAGTATCAGCCCCAGCATTTT.

This clone was picked up one time. The rearrangement joins TRBV11-2 to TRBJ1-2; 8 bases line up with TRBD1. CDR3 length: 14 amino acids. Trimming took 5 bases from V and 8 from J; bases not matched to a gene: 10. Germline CDR1 SGHAT, CDR2 FQNNGV. CDR3 loop: CASSQDRVLGGYTF. CDR3 nucleotides: TGTGCCAGCAGCCAGGACAGGGTTTTAGGCGGCTACACCTTC.

The rearrangement links TRBV18 to TRBJ2-1; the D is unclear. Germline V CDR1 and CDR2: KGHSH, LQKENI. The CDR3 covers 17 residues. Trimming took off 3 bases at V and 0 bases at J, with 15 bases between the two ends. The CDR3 DNA sequence: TGTGCCAGCTCACCCCGAACTGAACTGAGCTCCTACAATGAGCAGTTCTTC. It encodes CASSPRTELSSYNEQFF.

The gene calls are TRBV19 and TRBJ1-1, with 10 bases lining up with TRBD1. The CDR3 sequence is 15 residues long. The V gene end was trimmed by 4 bases and the J gene end by 4 bases; junction bases not matched to a gene: 6. The V gene's germline CDR1 is LNHDA and CDR2 SQIVND (reference sequence). CDR3 sequence (DNA): TGTGCCAGTAGTAAGACAGGGGGCTCGAGCACTGAAGCTTTCTTT. This gives the protein CASSKTGGSSTEAFF.

This chain connects TRBV6-5 to TRBJ1-2; possible D gene TRBD1, 5 bases. The germline V and J ends were trimmed by 11 bases and 5 bases, with 15 bases remaining between them. This CDR3 is 12 amino acids long. Germline V gene data show CDR1 as MNHEY and CDR2 as SVGAGI. This CDR3 reads CAVGGGVYGYTF. The DNA of the CDR3 is TGTGCCGTAGGCGGGGGTGTTTATGGCTACACCTTC.

The V call is TRBV15, the J call TRBJ1-1; D is uncertain. From germline, CDR1 is LNHNV and CDR2 YYDKDF (reference sequence). This CDR3 has 14 residues. The germline V and J ends were trimmed by 5 bases and 1 base, with 11 bases remaining between them. The CDR3 DNA follows: TGTGCCACCAGCCTCCGCCGGGGGAACACTGAAGCTTTCTTT. Encoded protein: CATSLRRGNTEAFF.